The entry below describes one T cell receptor (beta chain). What it binds is unknown. Methods used by the authors: A distant-metastasis classifier for papillary thyroid cancer was built using CDR3 differences across clinicopathological groups. TCRdb reprocessed the PCR reads via MiXCR. The authors' filters were not applied to this entry. The sample has about 35,000 clones; around 33% are singletons. Not a single patient had been given any form of treatment at any point before undergoing thyroid surgery. This sample was taken from a study of metastatic and nonmetastatic thyroid tumors. Study information: Comparison of repertoires was carried out across blood and tumor or nodule tissue from malignant and benign thyroid patients. The study, taken as a whole, reports: Reported TCR beta diversity, measured in blood and tumor, was significantly higher for malignant thyroid tumors than for benign nodules.

CDR1 and CDR2 (germline): KGHSH, LQKENI. The CDR3 contains 15 residues. The V gene lost 3 bases and the J gene lost 6 bases, with 18 bases spanning the gap. Sequencing was carried out using tumor tissue. The clonotype was recovered from a female donor with papillary thyroid cancer or a benign thyroid nodule (not recorded which). Some clones in this sample may be carry-over from other donors' samples. The chain combines TRBV18 with TRBJ2-7; D might be TRBD1 (6 bases). CDR3 in DNA: TGTGCCAGCTCACCTGGGGCAGGGGCGAAGAGCGAGCAGTACTTC. Its protein product is CASSPGAGAKSEQYF.